The rows below give T cell receptor beta chains drawn from one sample of a study of blood T cell repertoires in COVID-19. This table comes from immunoSEQ multiplex PCR, and its TCRdb copy is limited to in-frame clones, with some not included. Of fewer than 110,000 clones listed, around 88% are singletons. The sample comprised peripheral blood. These receptors all stem from a human donor in a cohort sampled during active COVID-19. Both conserved end residues are part of each CDR3. The D gene is left open where the match is weak. Clone size, where shown, is once, few, many, or a class for clones that have expanded.

- | TRBJ1-1 | 16 | - | TRBV7-6 | CASSLAVGLSNTEAFF | TGTGCCAGCAGCCTAGCTGTAGGACTGAGCAACACTGAAGCTTTCTTT
- | TRBJ2-1 | 14 | - | TRBV21-1 | CASSSGLAGLEQFF | TGTGCCAGCAGCTCGGGACTAGCGGGGCTGGAGCAGTTCTTC
TRBD1 | TRBJ1-2 | 16 | - | TRBV19 | CASSIQGALANYGYTF | TGTGCCAGTAGTATACAGGGGGCGCTTGCTAACTATGGCTACACCTTC
- | TRBJ2-7 | 13 | - | TRBV19 | CASSNAASYEQYF | TGTGCCAGTAGTAACGCGGCCTCCTACGAGCAGTACTTC
TRBD1 | TRBJ1-1 | 14 | once | TRBV7-8 | CASSHGTGGTEAFF | TGTGCCAGCAGCCACGGGACAGGGGGCACTGAAGCTTTCTTT
- | TRBJ2-7 | 13 | - | TRBV25-1 | CASSDRSGYEQYF | TGTGCCAGCAGTGATAGATCGGGCTACGAGCAGTACTTC
- | TRBJ1-5 | 16 | - | TRBV19 | CASRPSKGSGDQPQHF | TGTGCCAGTAGACCCTCAAAGGGATCCGGGGATCAGCCCCAGCATTTT
- | TRBJ2-5 | 13 | - | TRBV3-1/TRBV3-2 | CASRAWTGRTQYF | TGTGCCAGCAGGGCCTGGACGGGGAGGACCCAGTACTTC
TRBD1 | TRBJ1-2 | 14 | few | TRBV9 | CASSVATGGYGYTF | TGTGCCAGCAGCGTAGCGACAGGGGGGTATGGCTACACCTTC
- | TRBJ2-7 | 14 | - | TRBV27 | CASRAEGRFYEQYF | TGTGCCAGCAGGGCGGAGGGAAGGTTTTACGAGCAGTACTTC
TRBD1 | TRBJ1-5 | 15 | - | TRBV6-5 | CASRATGGRNQPQHF | TGTGCCAGCAGAGCGACAGGGGGTCGCAATCAGCCCCAGCATTTT
TRBD2 | TRBJ2-3 | 15 | - | TRBV6-2/TRBV6-3 | CASSLTSGATDTQYF | TGTGCCAGCAGTTTGACTAGCGGGGCCACAGATACGCAGTATTTT
- | TRBJ2-3 | 15 | - | TRBV4-1 | CASSQRGADSDTQYF | TGCGCCAGCAGCCAAAGGGGCGCCGACTCAGATACGCAGTATTTT
TRBD1 | TRBJ1-1 | 14 | - | TRBV19 | CASSSPGGFAEAFF | TGTGCCAGTAGTTCCCCAGGGGGTTTCGCTGAAGCTTTCTTT
- | TRBJ1-4 | 15 | - | TRBV30 | CAWNRQGPTNEKLFF | TGTGCCTGGAATCGGCAGGGCCCAACTAATGAAAAACTGTTTTTT
- | TRBJ2-7 | 12 | few | TRBV5-1 | CASSARNHEQYF | TGCGCCAGCAGCGCGAGAAACCACGAGCAGTACTTC
- | TRBJ2-2 | 13 | - | TRBV9 | CASSVVGTGELFF | TGTGCCAGCAGCGTAGTCGGCACCGGGGAGCTGTTTTTT
TRBD1 | TRBJ2-5 | 15 | few | TRBV24-1 | CATSEFLGGGETQYF | TGTGCCACCAGTGAATTCCTAGGGGGCGGGGAGACCCAGTACTTC
- | TRBJ1-6 | 11 | once | TRBV30 | CAQGENSPLHF | TGTGCCCAAGGGGAAAATTCACCCCTCCACTTT
- | TRBJ1-2 | 12 | - | TRBV28 | CASRRGNYGYTF | TGTGCCAGCAGGAGGGGGAACTATGGCTACACCTTC
TRBD1 | TRBJ1-1 | 16 | - | TRBV19 | CASSPLTGAMNTEAFF | TGTGCCAGTAGTCCCCTCACAGGGGCCATGAACACTGAAGCTTTCTTT
- | TRBJ2-7 | 13 | once | TRBV12-3/TRBV12-4 | CASSGAPTDEQYF | TGTGCCAGCAGTGGGGCGCCTACGGACGAGCAGTACTTC
TRBD2 | TRBJ2-1 | 15 | - | TRBV11-2 | CASSLILAGSDEQFF | TGTGCCAGCAGCTTAATCCTAGCGGGTAGCGATGAGCAGTTCTTC
- | TRBJ1-1 | 15 | - | TRBV30 | CAWSLTRRAPTEAFF | TGTGCCTGGAGTTTGACTCGGAGGGCCCCTACTGAAGCTTTCTTT
- | TRBJ2-6 | 17 | - | TRBV11-2 | CASSALGQHSGANVLTF | TGTGCCAGCAGCGCACTGGGGCAGCACTCTGGGGCCAACGTCCTGACTTTC
TRBD2 | TRBJ2-3 | 15 | - | TRBV5-1 | CASSSSGGFGDTQYF | TGCGCCAGCAGTTCTAGCGGGGGGTTTGGAGATACGCAGTATTTT